The 7 T cell receptor beta chains presented below share a single source sample, sequenced in a study of cytomegalovirus exposure and HLA in healthy donors. TCRdb keeps only in-frame clones here, not all; method: immunoSEQ multiplex PCR. The repertoire holds about 180,000 clones, with around 84% as singletons. Material for sequencing was PBMCs. All receptors come from a man between 18 and 35 years old in good health and CMV-seropositive.

The chain is built from TRBV7-2 and TRBJ2-1; 7 nucleotides align to TRBD2. Looked up from germline, CDR1 is SGHTA and CDR2 is FQGNSA. V was clipped by 4 bases and J by 7 bases; unmatched bases: 10. The CDR3 contains 15 residues. The CDR3 spells CASSSMAGAVNEQFF. The CDR3 nucleotides read TGTGCCAGCAGCTCAATGGCGGGAGCGGTAAATGAGCAGTTCTTC.

The CDR3: CASSLSSGYWDQPQHF. For the CDR3, the DNA is TGTGCCAGCAGTTTGAGTTCAGGGTACTGGGATCAGCCCCAGCATTTT. The chain has TRBV28 and TRBJ1-5, with a tentative D call TRBD1 (5 bases). Trimming left V 3 bases short and J 5 bases short, with 17 bases between. The CDR3 spans 16 residues. The V gene's germline CDR1 is MDHEN and CDR2 SYDVKM. Based on the CDR3 plus reference TRBV28 and TRBJ1-5, the full variable domain is DVKVTQSSRYLVKRTGEKVFLECVQDMDHENMFWYRQDPGLGLRLIYFSYDVKMKEKGDIPEGYSVSREKKERFSLILESASTNQTSMYLCASSLSSGYWDQPQHFGDGTRLSIL.

V usage is TRBV28 and J usage is TRBJ1-4; 10 positions match TRBD1. The V and J ends lost 6 bases and 4 bases, in that order; junction bases with no gene match: 8. This CDR3 is 16 amino acids long. Germline V lookup: CDR1 MDHEN, CDR2 SYDVKM. CDR3: CASRAGTGALNEKLFF. CDR3 coding DNA: TGTGCCAGCAGAGCCGGGACAGGGGCCCTTAATGAAAAACTGTTTTTT.

This clone has more than one count but fewer than ten. The sample holds other DNA sequences that translate to the same CDR3. V and J are TRBV7-9 and TRBJ1-2; tentative D call: TRBD1 (5 bases). Looked up from germline, CDR1 is SEHNR and CDR2 is FQNEAQ (reference sequence). Trimming shortened V by 5 bases and J by 7 bases, and 11 bases separated the two germline ends. The CDR3 has 12 amino acids. CDR3 region: CASSPPQGGYTF. The CDR3 nucleotides read TGTGCCAGCAGCCCCCCCCAGGGTGGCTACACCTTC.

The chain uses TRBV30 and TRBJ1-1, with D possibly TRBD1 on 6 matching bases. The CDR3 spans 13 residues. Germline V gene lookup returns CDR1 GTSNPN and CDR2 SVGIG (reference sequence). Trimming left V 2 bases short and J 0 bases short, with 7 bases between. The CDR3 region is CAWSNRVNTEAFF. CDR3 coding DNA: TGTGCCTGGAGTAACAGGGTGAACACTGAAGCTTTCTTT.

The chain couples TRBV29-1 to TRBJ1-1; 7 nucleotides line up with TRBD1. J gave up 5 bases and V 2 bases, and 2 bases lay outside the gene matches. Per germline, CDR1 SQVTM and CDR2 ANQGSEA. The CDR3 consists of 12 residues. The CDR3 region has the DNA TGCAGCGTTGAACAGGGGGGAACTGAAGCTTTCTTT. It yields the protein CSVEQGGTEAFF.

Regarding this clone: In the same sample, other DNA sequences code for this CDR3. V is TRBV9 and J is TRBJ2-7; perhaps TRBD1 as D (5 bases). Germline V lookup: CDR1 SGDLS, CDR2 YYNGEE. V was trimmed by 0 bases and J by 4 bases, leaving 8 bases between them. This CDR3 spans 13 amino acids. The CDR3 nucleotides are TGTGCCAGCAGCGTAGGACAGTTTTACGAGCAGTACTTC. Translating gives CASSVGQFYEQYF.